The clone carrying this TCR beta chain was seen just once. Its antigen is unknown. CDR3 length: 17 amino acids. After removal of 0 bases from V and 4 bases from J, the junction contained 7 bases not matched to a gene. The germline V gene has CDR1 SGHRS and CDR2 YFSETQ. The method was immunoSEQ multiplex PCR; TCRdb's version includes in-frame clones alone and lacks a portion of them. The table shows around 300,000 clones, with 65% to 90% occurring only once. The sample belongs to a study of cytomegalovirus exposure and HLA in healthy donors. Study-wide points: Generally TCR sequences proved uncommon, though certain public TCRs appeared in numerous donors. Within the 100 to 150 validation repertoires, first-cohort TCR clusters tended to co-occur, according to a later analysis.

The clonotype originates from a woman younger than 30 in good health and CMV-seronegative. Sequencing was performed on PBMCs. This rearrangement joins TRBV5-1 to TRBJ2-5, with 12 bases that match TRBD2. The CDR3 sequence is CASSLALAGGAGETQYF. CDR3 nucleotide sequence: TGCGCCAGCAGCTTGGCGCTAGCGGGAGGGGCCGGAGAGACCCAGTACTTC.